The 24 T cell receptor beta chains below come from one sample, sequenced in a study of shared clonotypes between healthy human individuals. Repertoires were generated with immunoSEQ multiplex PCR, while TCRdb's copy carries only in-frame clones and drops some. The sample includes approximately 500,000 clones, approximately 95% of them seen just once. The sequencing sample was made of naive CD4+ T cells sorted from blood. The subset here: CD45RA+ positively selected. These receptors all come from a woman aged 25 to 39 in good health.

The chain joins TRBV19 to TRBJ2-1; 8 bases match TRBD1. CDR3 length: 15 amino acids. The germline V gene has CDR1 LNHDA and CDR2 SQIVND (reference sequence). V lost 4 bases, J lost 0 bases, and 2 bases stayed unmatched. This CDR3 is CASSTGQGSYNEQFF. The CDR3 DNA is TGTGCCAGTAGTACCGGACAGGGCTCCTACAATGAGCAGTTCTTC.

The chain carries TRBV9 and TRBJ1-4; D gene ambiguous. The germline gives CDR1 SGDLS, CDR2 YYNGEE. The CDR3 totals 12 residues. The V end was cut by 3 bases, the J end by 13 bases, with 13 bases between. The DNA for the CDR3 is TGTGCCAGCAGCGGCCAGAGCTCGGGACTGTTTTTT. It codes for CASSGQSSGLFF.

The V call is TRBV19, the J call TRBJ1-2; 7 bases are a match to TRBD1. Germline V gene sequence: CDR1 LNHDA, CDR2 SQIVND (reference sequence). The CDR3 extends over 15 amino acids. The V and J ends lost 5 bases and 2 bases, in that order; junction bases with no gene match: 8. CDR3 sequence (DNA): TGTGCCAGTAGTCTCAAAGGGGGCGTCAACTATGGCTACACCTTC. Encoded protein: CASSLKGGVNYGYTF. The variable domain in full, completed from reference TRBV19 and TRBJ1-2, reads DGGITQSPKYLFRKEGQNVTLSCEQNLNHDAMYWYRQDPGQGLRLIYYSQIVNDFQKGDIAEGYSVSREKKESFPLTVTSAQKNPTAFYLCASSLKGGVNYGYTFGSGTRLTVV.

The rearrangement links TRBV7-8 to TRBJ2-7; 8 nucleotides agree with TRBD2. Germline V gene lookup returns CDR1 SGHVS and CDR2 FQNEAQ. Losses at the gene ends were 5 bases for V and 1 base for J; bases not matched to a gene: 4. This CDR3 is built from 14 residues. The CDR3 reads CASSVQRESYEQYF. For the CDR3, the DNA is TGTGCCAGCAGCGTACAGCGGGAGTCCTACGAGCAGTACTTC.

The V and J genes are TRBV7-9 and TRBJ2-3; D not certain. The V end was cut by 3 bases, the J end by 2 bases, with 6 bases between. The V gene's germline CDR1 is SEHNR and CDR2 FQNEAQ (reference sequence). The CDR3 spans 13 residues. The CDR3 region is CASSFHSTDTQYF. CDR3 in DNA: TGTGCCAGCAGCTTCCATTCCACAGATACGCAGTATTTT.

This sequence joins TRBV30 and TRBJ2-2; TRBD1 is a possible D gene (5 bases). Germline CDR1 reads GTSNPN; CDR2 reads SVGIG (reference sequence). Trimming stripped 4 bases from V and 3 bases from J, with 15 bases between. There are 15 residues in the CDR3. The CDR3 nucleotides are TGTGCCTGGACCCGTGGGTGGGGCTACACCGGGGAGCTGTTTTTT. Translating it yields CAWTRGWGYTGELFF.

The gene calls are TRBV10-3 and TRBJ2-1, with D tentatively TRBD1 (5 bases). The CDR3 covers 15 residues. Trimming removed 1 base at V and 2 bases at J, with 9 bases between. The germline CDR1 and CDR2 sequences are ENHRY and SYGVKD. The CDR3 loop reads CAISEYQGPYNEQFF. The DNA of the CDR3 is TGTGCCATCAGTGAGTATCAGGGCCCCTACAATGAGCAGTTCTTC.

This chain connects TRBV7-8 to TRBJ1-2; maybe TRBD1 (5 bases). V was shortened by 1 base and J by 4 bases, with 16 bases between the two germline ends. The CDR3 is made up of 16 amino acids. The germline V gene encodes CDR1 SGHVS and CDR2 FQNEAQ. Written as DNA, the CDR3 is TGTGCCAGCAGCTTAGAGGGACCGGAGATTCCCTATGGCTACACCTTC. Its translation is CASSLEGPEIPYGYTF.

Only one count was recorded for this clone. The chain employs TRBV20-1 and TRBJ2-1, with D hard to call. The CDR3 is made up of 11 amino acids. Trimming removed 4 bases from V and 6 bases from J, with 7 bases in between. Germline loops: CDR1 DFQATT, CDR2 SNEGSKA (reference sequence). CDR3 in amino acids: CSATVLNEQFF. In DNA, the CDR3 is TGCAGTGCTACAGTCCTCAATGAGCAGTTCTTC.

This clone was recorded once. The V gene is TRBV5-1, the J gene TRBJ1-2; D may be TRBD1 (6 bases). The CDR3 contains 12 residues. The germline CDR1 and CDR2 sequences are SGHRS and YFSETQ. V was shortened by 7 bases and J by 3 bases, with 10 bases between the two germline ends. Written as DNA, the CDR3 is TGCGCCAGCGGACCAGGGGACTATGGCTACACCTTC. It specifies CASGPGDYGYTF.

The chain's CDR3 is CASSQPGTARYEQYF. In DNA form, the CDR3 reads TGCGCCAGCAGCCAACCGGGGACGGCGAGATACGAGCAGTACTTC. The chain is built from TRBV4-1 and TRBJ2-7; D may match TRBD1 or TRBD2 (5 bases each). The germline gives CDR1 MGHRA, CDR2 YSYEKL. The CDR3 covers 15 residues. The V end lost 2 bases, the J end lost 4 bases, and 15 bases lay between the germline ends.

This CDR3 reads CASGGQGKAGANVLTF. The CDR3 coding sequence is TGTGCCAGCGGCGGACAGGGAAAGGCTGGGGCCAACGTCCTGACTTTC. V gene TRBV28 combines with J gene TRBJ2-6, with 8 positions matching TRBD1. The CDR3 length is 16 residues. Per the germline V gene, CDR1 is MDHEN and CDR2 is SYDVKM. Trimming removed 8 bases from V and 2 bases from J; junction bases left unmatched: 8.

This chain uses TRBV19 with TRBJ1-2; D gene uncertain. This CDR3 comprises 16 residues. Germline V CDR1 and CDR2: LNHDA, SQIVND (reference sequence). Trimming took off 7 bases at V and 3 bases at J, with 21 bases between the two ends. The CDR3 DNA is TGTGCCAGTAATGCAGGTGGGTCCCTATCCGACTATGGCTACACCTTC. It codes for CASNAGGSLSDYGYTF. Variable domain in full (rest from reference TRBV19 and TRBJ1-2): DGGITQSPKYLFRKEGQNVTLSCEQNLNHDAMYWYRQDPGQGLRLIYYSQIVNDFQKGDIAEGYSVSREKKESFPLTVTSAQKNPTAFYLCASNAGGSLSDYGYTFGSGTRLTVV.

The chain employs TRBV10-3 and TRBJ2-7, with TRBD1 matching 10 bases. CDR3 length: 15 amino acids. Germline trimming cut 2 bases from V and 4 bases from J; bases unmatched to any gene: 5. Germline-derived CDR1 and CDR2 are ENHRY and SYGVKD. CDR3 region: CAISEGQGVGYEQYF. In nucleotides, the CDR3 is TGTGCCATCAGTGAGGGACAGGGGGTCGGTTACGAGCAGTACTTC.

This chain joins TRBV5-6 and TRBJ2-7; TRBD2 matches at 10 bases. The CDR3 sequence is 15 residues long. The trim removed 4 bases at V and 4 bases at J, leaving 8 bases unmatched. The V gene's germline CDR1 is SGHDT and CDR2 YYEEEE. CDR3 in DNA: TGTGCCAGCAGCATAAGCGGGAGGGCCAGGTACGAGCAGTACTTC. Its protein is CASSISGRARYEQYF.

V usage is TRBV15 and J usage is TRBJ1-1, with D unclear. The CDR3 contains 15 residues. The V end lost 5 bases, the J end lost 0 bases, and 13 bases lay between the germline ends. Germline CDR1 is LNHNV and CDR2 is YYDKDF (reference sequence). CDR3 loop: CATSRAQYLNTEAFF. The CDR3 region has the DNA TGTGCCACCAGCCGGGCCCAGTATTTGAACACTGAAGCTTTCTTT.

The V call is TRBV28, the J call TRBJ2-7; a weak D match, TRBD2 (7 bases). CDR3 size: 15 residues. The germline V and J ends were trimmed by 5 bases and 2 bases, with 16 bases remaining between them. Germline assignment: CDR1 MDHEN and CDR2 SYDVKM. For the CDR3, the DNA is TGTGCCAGCAGTCACGGGGGGACATTCACCTACGAGCAGTACTTC. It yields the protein CASSHGGTFTYEQYF.

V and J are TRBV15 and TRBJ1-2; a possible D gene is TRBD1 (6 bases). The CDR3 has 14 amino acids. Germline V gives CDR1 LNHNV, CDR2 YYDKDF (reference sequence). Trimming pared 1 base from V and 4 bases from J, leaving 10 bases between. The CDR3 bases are TGTGCCACCAGCAGAGTTGGGGGGGCCTATGGCTACACCTTC. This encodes CATSRVGGAYGYTF. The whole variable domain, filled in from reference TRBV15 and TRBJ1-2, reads DAMVIQNPRYQVTQFGKPVTLSCSQTLNHNVMYWYQQKSSQAPKLLFHYYDKDFNNEADTPDNFQSRRPNTSFCFLDIRSPGLGDTAMYLCATSRVGGAYGYTFGSGTRLTVV.

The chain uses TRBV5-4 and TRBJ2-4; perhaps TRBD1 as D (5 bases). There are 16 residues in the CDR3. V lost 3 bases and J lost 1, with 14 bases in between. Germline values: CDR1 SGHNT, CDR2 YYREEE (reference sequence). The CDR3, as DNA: TGTGCCAGCAGCTGGACACGGAAGACGGCCAAAAACATTCAGTACTTC. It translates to CASSWTRKTAKNIQYF.

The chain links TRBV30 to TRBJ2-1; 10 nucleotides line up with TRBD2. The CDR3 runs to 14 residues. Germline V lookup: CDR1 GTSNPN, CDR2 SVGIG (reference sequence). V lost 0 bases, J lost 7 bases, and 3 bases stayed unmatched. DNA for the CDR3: TGTGCCTGGAGTGTAGCGGGAGGGGGGAATGAGCAGTTCTTC. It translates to CAWSVAGGGNEQFF.

The CDR3 nucleotides are TGTGCCAGCAGCGCCCGGGGGGCTTTCTTT. Its protein is CASSARGAFF. The chain carries TRBV7-9 and TRBJ1-1; the D gene is possibly TRBD1 (5 bases). Germline V gives CDR1 SEHNR, CDR2 FQNEAQ (reference sequence). This CDR3 is built from 10 residues. Trimming stripped 5 bases from V and 11 bases from J, with 9 bases between. The entire variable domain, with the rest obtained from reference TRBV7-9 and TRBJ1-1, is as follows: DTGVSQNPRHKITKRGQNVTFRCDPISEHNRLYWYRQTLGQGPEFLTYFQNEAQLEKSRLLSDRFSAERPKGSFSTLEIQRTEQGDSAMYLCASSARGAFFGQGTRLTVV.

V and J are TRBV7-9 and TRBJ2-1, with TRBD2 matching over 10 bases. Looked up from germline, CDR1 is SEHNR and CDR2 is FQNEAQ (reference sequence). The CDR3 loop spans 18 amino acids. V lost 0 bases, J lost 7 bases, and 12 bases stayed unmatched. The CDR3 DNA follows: TGTGCCAGCAGCTTAGCGCGTGGGCTAGCGGGAGTAAAAAATGAGCAGTTCTTC. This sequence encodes CASSLARGLAGVKNEQFF.

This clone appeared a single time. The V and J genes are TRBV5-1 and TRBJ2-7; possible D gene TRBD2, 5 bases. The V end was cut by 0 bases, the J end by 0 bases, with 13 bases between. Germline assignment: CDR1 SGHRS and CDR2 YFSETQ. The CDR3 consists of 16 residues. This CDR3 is CASSLVAGAGSYEQYF. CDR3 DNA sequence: TGCGCCAGCAGCTTGGTCGCGGGTGCAGGCTCCTACGAGCAGTACTTC.

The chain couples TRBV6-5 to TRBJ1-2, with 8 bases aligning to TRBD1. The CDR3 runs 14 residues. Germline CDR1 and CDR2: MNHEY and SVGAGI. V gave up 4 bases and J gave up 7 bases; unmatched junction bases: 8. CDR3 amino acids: CASSWTGSVGGYTF. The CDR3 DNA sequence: TGTGCCAGCAGTTGGACAGGGTCGGTCGGTGGCTACACCTTC.